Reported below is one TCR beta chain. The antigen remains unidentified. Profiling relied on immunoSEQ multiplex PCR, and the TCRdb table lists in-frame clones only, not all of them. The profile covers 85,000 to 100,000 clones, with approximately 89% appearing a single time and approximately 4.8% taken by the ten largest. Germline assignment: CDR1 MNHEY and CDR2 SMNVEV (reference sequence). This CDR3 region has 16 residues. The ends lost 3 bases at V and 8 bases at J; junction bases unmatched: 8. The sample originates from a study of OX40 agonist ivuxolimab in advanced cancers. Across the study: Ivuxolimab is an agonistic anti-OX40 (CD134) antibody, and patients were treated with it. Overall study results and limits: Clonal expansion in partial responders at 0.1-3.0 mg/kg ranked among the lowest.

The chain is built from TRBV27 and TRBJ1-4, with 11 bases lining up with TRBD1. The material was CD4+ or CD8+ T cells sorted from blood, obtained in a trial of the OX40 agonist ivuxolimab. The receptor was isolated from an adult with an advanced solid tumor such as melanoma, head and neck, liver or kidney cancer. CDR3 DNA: TGTGCCAGCAGTTTGCTCCCCGGGACAGGGGGAGAAAAACTGTTTTTT. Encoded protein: CASSLLPGTGGEKLFF.